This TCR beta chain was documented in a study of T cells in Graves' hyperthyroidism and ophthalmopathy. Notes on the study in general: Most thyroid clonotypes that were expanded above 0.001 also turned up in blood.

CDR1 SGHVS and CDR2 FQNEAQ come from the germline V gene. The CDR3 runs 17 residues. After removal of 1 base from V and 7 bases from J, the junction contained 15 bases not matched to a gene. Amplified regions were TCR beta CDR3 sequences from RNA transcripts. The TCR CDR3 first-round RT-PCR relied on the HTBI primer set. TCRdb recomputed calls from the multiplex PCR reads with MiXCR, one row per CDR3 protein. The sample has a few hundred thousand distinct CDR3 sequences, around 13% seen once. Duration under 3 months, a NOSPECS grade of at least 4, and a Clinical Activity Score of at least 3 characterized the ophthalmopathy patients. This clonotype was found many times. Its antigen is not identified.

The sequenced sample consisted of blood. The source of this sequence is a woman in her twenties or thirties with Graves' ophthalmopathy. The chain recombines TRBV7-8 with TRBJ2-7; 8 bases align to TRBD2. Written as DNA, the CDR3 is TGTGCCAGCAGCTTAGTGACCTTTGGGGCGGGGGGAGGAGAGCAGTACTTC. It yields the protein CASSLVTFGAGGGEQYF. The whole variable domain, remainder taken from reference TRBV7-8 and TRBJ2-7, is GAGVSQSPRYKVAKRGQDVALRCDPISGHVSLFWYQQALGQGPEFLTYFQNEAQLDKSGLPSDRFFAERPEGSVSTLKIQRTQQEDSAVYLCASSLVTFGAGGGEQYFGPGTRLTVT.